This T cell receptor (beta chain) is from a study of blood T cell repertoires in COVID-19. As for the study in general: Acute and convalescent COVID-19 samples came from the United States, Italy and Spain. T cells, B-cell-depleted T cells, or PBMCs provided the cDNA or gDNA that served as material.

The data were produced by immunoSEQ multiplex PCR, yet TCRdb's version contains in-frame clones alone and is incomplete. This sample has around 250,000 clones; about 80% occur once, and the top ten carry more than 3%. V dropped 5 bases and J dropped 3; count of bases not matched to a gene: 8. The CDR3 length is 16 residues. Germline loops: CDR1 SGHTA, CDR2 FQGTGA. Cohorts were assigned according to the clinical history that participants reported. The clonotype was recovered from a man aged 50 to 60 who had recovered from COVID-19. The V gene is TRBV7-3, the J gene TRBJ1-1; 11 bases map to TRBD1. Sample: PBMCs or T cells enriched from blood (not recorded which). The CDR3, as DNA: TGTGCCAGCAGCCCAGGGACAGGGGGAACCGACACTGAAGCTTTCTTT. Its translation is CASSPGTGGTDTEAFF.